Listed here are 8 T cell receptor beta chains from one sample, sequenced in a study of Graves' ophthalmopathy and Graves' hyperthyroidism. The study amplified TCR beta CDR3 regions using RNA transcripts. HTBI-primed RT-PCR formed the first round, and a multiplex PCR formed the second. TCRdb independently ran MiXCR on the multiplex PCR reads; one entry per CDR3 protein. The sample lists some 520,000 distinct CDR3 sequences, around 15% seen once, with roughly 10% in the top ten. Source material: blood. These receptors all come from a woman aged 25 to 39 with Graves' ophthalmopathy.

A word on this clonotype: A much larger clone is a single base away; this may be a read error. The chain has TRBV30 and TRBJ1-1; TRBD1 is a possible D gene (5 bases). The CDR3 runs 13 residues. Germline CDR1 is GTSNPN and CDR2 is SVGIG (reference sequence). CDR3 residues: CAWSKTVSAEACF. CDR3 DNA sequence: TGTGCCTGGAGCAAGACAGTTTCCGCTGAAGCTTGCTTT.

This clonotype was detected ten times or more. V usage is TRBV12-3 or TRBV12-4 and J usage is TRBJ1-2; TRBD1 matches 7 bases. V gave up 5 bases and J gave up 6 bases; unmatched junction bases: 12. The CDR3 is made up of 15 amino acids. The CDR3 loop is CASSSGQAAADGYTF. The CDR3, as DNA: TGTGCCAGCAGTAGCGGACAGGCCGCAGCGGATGGCTACACCTTC.

CDR3 nucleotide sequence: TGTGCCAGCAGTGTCGACAGGAACTCTGGAAACACCATATATTTT. Amino acid sequence: CASSVDRNSGNTIYF. The genes are TRBV6-1 and TRBJ1-3; maybe TRBD1 (6 bases). The CDR3 spans 15 residues. CDR1 is MNHNS, CDR2 SASEGT, per germline. The V and J ends lost 4 bases and 0 bases respectively, with 10 bases between them.

The chain is built from TRBV30 and TRBJ2-7; D is ambiguous. CDR3 length: 15 residues. The ends were cut back, 2 bases at V and 5 bases at J, with 19 bases in the middle. CDR1 and CDR2 from the germline V gene are GTSNPN and SVGIG (reference sequence). The CDR3 DNA follows: TGTGCCTGGAGTCATTACTTAGAGCCAACCAACGAGCAGTACTTC. Amino acid sequence: CAWSHYLEPTNEQYF.

The sample holds many counts of this clonotype. V gene TRBV7-2 combines with J gene TRBJ1-2, with D tentatively TRBD1 (5 bases). Looked up from germline, CDR1 is SGHTA and CDR2 is FQGNSA. The CDR3 is 12 residues long. DNA for the CDR3: TGTGTCGAGCGGGACTTAAACTATGGCTACACCTTC. Its translation is CVERDLNYGYTF. Full variable domain (outside the CDR3, taken from reference TRBV7-2 and TRBJ1-2): GAGVSQSPSNKVTEKGKDVELRCDPISGHTALYWYRQSLGQGLEFLIYFQGNSAPDKSGLPSDRFSAERTGGSVSTLTIQRTQQEDSAVYLCVERDLNYGYTFGSGTRLTVV.

Ten or more counts support this clonotype. The chain joins TRBV11-1 to TRBJ1-2; TRBD1 might be the D (5 bases). The germline V and J ends were trimmed by 3 bases and 5 bases, with 19 bases remaining between them. Per germline, CDR1 SGHAT and CDR2 FQDESV (reference sequence). This CDR3 comprises 16 residues. The CDR3 sequence is CASSLSDSWQLYGYTF. Written as DNA, the CDR3 is TGTGCCAGCAGCTTGTCCGACAGTTGGCAACTTTATGGCTACACCTTC. Combining the CDR3 with reference TRBV11-1 and TRBJ1-2 gives the whole variable domain EAEVAQSPRYKITEKSQAVAFWCDPISGHATLYWYRQILGQGPELLVQFQDESVVDDSQLPKDRFSAERLKGVDSTLKIQPAELGDSAMYLCASSLSDSWQLYGYTFGSGTRLTVV.

This clonotype was detected many times. The chain carries TRBV27 and TRBJ2-1, with 7 positions matching TRBD2. Germline trimming cut 5 bases from V and 3 bases from J; bases unmatched to any gene: 10. Germline CDR1 MNHEY, CDR2 SMNVEV (reference sequence). This CDR3 has 16 residues. In DNA, the CDR3 is TGTGCCAGCAGTCCTCACAGCGGGGCGCGCTACAATGAGCAGTTCTTC. As protein: CASSPHSGARYNEQFF.

This clonotype was observed many times. The chain joins TRBV27 to TRBJ1-2, with 8 bases matching TRBD1. The germline V gene encodes CDR1 MNHEY and CDR2 SMNVEV (reference sequence). V lost 4 bases and J lost 5; bases outside the gene matches: 9. The CDR3 has 15 residues. The CDR3 DNA is TGTGCCAGCAGTTCGACAGGGGCATTTGGGTATGGCTACACCTTC. This translates into CASSSTGAFGYGYTF.